This T cell receptor beta chain was captured in a study of regulatory T cells in long-lasting Graves disease. Study in general: Graves' cases, newly diagnosed, had used antithyroid drugs under 3 months.

Time point: newly diagnosed GD, antithyroid drugs for less than 3 months. Extracted RNA from PBMCs served as the source of the TCR library. Germline values: CDR1 SGHTA, CDR2 FQGNSA. V shed 1 base and J 9 bases; nucleotides not matched to a gene: 10. CDR3 length: 16 residues. Relying on iRepertoire HTBI primers and Arm-PCR of CDR3 regions, the team built TCR beta libraries. TCRdb re-derived calls from the multiplex PCR reads in MiXCR, one entry per CDR3 protein. Here the sample spans a few hundred thousand distinct CDR3 sequences, 20% being singletons. Comment on this clonotype: A much larger clone sits a single nucleotide away, making a read error possible.

The V and J genes are TRBV7-2 and TRBJ1-5, with 9 bases that match TRBD1. The sample here was peripheral blood mononuclear cells (PBMCs), taken at new diagnosis, from a patient treated with antithyroid drugs. This TCR derives from a female donor with Graves disease. This CDR3 reads CASSLDRGPSRGPQHF. The CDR3 bases are TGTGCCAGCAGCTTAGACAGGGGGCCCTCTAGGGGGCCCCAGCATTTT.